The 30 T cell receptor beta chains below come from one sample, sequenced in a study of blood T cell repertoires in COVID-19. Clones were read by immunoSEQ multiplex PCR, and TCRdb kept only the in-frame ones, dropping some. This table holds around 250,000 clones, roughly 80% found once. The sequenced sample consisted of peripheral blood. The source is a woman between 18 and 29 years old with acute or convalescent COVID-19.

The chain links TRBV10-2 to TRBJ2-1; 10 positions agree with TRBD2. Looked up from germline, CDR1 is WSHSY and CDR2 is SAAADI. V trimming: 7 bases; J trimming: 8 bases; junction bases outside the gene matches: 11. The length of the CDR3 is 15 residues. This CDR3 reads CASTRLAGVGDEQFF. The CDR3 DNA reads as TGCGCCAGCACCCGTCTAGCGGGAGTAGGGGATGAGCAGTTCTTC.

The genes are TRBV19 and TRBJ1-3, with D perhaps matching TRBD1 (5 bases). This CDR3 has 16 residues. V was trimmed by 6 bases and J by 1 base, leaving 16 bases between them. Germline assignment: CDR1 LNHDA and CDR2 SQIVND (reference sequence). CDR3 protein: CASSDFGGASGNTIYF. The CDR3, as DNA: TGTGCCAGTAGCGACTTTGGAGGGGCGTCTGGAAACACCATATATTTT. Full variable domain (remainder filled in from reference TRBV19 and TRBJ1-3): DGGITQSPKYLFRKEGQNVTLSCEQNLNHDAMYWYRQDPGQGLRLIYYSQIVNDFQKGDIAEGYSVSREKKESFPLTVTSAQKNPTAFYLCASSDFGGASGNTIYFGEGSWLTVV.

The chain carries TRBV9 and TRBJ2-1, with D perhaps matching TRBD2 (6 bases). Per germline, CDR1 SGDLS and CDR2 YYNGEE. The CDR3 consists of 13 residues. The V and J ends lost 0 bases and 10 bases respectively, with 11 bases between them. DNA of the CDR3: TGTGCCAGCAGCGTAGTACTAGCAGGCGAGCAGTTCTTC. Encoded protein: CASSVVLAGEQFF.

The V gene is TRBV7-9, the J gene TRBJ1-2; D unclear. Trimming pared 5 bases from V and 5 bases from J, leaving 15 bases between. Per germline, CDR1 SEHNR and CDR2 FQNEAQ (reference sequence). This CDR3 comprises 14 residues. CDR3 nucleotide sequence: TGTGCCAGCAGCGATTCCCCGGAGGGTTATGGCTACACCTTC. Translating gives CASSDSPEGYGYTF.

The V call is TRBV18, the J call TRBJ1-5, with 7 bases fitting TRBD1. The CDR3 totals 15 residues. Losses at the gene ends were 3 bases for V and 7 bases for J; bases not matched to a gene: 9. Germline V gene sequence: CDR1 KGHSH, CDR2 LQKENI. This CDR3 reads CASSPRGPVGQPQHF. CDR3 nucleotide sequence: TGTGCCAGCTCACCGAGGGGGCCAGTAGGACAGCCCCAGCATTTT.

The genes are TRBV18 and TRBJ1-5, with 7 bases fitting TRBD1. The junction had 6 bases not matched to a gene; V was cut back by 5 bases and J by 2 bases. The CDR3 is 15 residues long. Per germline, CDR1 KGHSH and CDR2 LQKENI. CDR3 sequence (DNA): TGTGCCAGCTCAGCCCAAGGACAGGGCAATCAGCCCCAGCATTTT. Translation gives CASSAQGQGNQPQHF.

The CDR3, as DNA: TGCGCCAGCGGTTCAGGGGGGTATAATTCACCCCTCCACTTT. This gives the protein CASGSGGYNSPLHF. The chain joins TRBV5-1 to TRBJ1-6; 7 positions agree with TRBD1. CDR3 length: 14 residues. Germline-derived CDR1 and CDR2 are SGHRS and YFSETQ. J gave up 4 bases and V 7 bases, and 5 bases lay outside the gene matches.

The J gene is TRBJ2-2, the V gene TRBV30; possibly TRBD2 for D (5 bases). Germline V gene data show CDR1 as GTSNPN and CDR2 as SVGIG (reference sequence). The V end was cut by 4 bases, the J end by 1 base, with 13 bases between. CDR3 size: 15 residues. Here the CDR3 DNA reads TGTGCCTGGACGCCGGACTCGGTGAACACCGGGGAGCTGTTTTTT. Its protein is CAWTPDSVNTGELFF.

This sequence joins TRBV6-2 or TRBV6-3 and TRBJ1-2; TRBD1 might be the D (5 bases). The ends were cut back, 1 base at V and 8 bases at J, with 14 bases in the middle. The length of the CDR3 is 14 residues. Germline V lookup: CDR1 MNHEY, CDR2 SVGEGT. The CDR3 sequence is CASSYWGRVSGYTF. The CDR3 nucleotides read TGTGCCAGCAGTTACTGGGGCAGGGTAAGCGGCTACACCTTC.

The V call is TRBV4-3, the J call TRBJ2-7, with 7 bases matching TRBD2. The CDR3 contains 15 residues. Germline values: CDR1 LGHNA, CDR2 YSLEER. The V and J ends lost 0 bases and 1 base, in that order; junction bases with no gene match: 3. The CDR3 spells CASSQELAESYEQYF. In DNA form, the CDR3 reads TGCGCCAGCAGCCAAGAGCTAGCGGAATCCTACGAGCAGTACTTC.

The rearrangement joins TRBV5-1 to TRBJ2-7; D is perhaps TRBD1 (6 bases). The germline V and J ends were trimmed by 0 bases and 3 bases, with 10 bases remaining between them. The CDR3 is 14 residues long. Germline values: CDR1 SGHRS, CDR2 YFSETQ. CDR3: CASSLDRAIYEQYF. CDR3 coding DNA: TGCGCCAGCAGCTTGGACAGGGCTATCTACGAGCAGTACTTC. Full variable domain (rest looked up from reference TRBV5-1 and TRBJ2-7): KAGVTQTPRYLIKTRGQQVTLSCSPISGHRSVSWYQQTPGQGLQFLFEYFSETQRNKGNFPGRFSGRQFSNSRSEMNVSTLELGDSALYLCASSLDRAIYEQYFGPGTRLTVT.

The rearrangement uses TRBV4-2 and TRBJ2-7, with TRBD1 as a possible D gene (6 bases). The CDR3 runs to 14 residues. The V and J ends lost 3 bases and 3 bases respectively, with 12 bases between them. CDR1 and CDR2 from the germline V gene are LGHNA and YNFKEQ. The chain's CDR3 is CASSHARGIYEQYF. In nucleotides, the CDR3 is TGTGCCAGCAGCCACGCCAGGGGTATCTACGAGCAGTACTTC.

The CDR3 DNA is TGTGCCAGCAGTTTAGCTCAATTTTATACGCAGTATTTT. Its protein product is CASSLAQFYTQYF. J is TRBJ2-3 and V is TRBV12-3 or TRBV12-4; unclear D gene. The CDR3 totals 13 residues. V was trimmed by 0 bases and J by 7 bases, leaving 8 bases between them.

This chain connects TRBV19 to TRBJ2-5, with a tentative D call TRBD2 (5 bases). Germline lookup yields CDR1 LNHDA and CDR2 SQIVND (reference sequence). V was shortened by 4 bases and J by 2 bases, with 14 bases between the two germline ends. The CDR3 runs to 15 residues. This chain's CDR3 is CASSKAGGWQETQYF. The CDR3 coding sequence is TGTGCCAGTAGTAAGGCGGGCGGGTGGCAAGAGACCCAGTACTTC.

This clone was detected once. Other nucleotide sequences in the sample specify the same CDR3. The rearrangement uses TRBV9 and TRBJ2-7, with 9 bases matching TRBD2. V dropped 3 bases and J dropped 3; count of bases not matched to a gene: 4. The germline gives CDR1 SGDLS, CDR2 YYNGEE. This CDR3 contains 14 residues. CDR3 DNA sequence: TGTGCCAGCAGCGCCGGACTAGCGAGCTACGAGCAGTACTTC. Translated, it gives CASSAGLASYEQYF.

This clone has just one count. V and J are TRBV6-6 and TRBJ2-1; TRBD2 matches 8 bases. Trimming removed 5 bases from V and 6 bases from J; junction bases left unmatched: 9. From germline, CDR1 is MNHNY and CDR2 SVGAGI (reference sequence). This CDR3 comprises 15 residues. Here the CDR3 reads CASSVAGWGGNEQFF. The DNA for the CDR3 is TGTGCCAGCAGTGTAGCGGGGTGGGGGGGCAATGAGCAGTTCTTC.

Here the CDR3 reads CASRLTGTSNTGELFF. DNA of the CDR3: TGTGCCAGCAGGTTGACAGGAACTTCGAACACCGGGGAGCTGTTTTTT. V usage is TRBV7-2 and J usage is TRBJ2-2; the D gene is possibly TRBD1 (6 bases). This CDR3 has 16 amino acids. V was cut by 6 bases and J by 0 bases, with 14 bases left in between. CDR1 and CDR2 from the germline V gene are SGHTA and FQGNSA.

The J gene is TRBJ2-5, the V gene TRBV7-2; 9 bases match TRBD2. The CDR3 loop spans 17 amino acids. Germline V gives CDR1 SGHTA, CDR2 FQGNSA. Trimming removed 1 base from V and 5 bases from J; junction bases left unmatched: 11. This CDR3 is CASSLVITTSGRETQYF. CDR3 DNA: TGTGCCAGCAGCTTAGTTATAACGACTAGCGGACGGGAGACCCAGTACTTC.

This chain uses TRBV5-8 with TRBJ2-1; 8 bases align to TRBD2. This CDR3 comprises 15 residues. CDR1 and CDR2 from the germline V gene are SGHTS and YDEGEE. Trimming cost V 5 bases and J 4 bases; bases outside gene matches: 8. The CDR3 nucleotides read TGTGCCAGCAGTCTGGGACTAGGGGGTTACAATGAGCAGTTCTTC. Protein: CASSLGLGGYNEQFF.

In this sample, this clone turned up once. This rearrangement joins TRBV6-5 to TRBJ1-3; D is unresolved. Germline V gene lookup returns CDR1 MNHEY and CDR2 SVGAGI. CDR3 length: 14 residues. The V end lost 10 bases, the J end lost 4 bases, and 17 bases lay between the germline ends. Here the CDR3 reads CAIQRPGRGNTIYF. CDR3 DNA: TGTGCCATACAAAGACCGGGAAGAGGAAACACCATATATTTT.

CDR3 amino acids: CASSQAAGGYNEQFF. The CDR3 bases are TGTGCCAGCAGCCAAGCCGCGGGGGGGTACAATGAGCAGTTCTTC. The chain carries TRBV14 and TRBJ2-1, with TRBD2 matching 9 bases. The CDR3 totals 15 residues. With 1 base clipped from V and 4 bases from J, the junction kept 2 bases outside the gene matches. Looked up from germline, CDR1 is SGHDN and CDR2 is FVKESK. The full variable domain, completed using reference TRBV14 and TRBJ2-1, is EAGVTQFPSHSVIEKGQTVTLRCDPISGHDNLYWYRRVMGKEIKFLLHFVKESKQDESGMPNNRFLAERTGGTYSTLKVQPAELEDSGVYFCASSQAAGGYNEQFFGPGTRLTVL.

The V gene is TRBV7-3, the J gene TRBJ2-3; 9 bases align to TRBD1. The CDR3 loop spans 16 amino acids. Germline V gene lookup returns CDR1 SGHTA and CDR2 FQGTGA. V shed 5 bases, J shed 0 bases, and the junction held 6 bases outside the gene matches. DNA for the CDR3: TGTGCCAGCAGCCCAACGGACAGGGGCAGCACAGATACGCAGTATTTT. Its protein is CASSPTDRGSTDTQYF. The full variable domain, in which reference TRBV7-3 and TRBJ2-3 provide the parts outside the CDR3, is GAGVSQTPSNKVTEKGKYVELRCDPISGHTALYWYRQSLGQGPEFLIYFQGTGAADDSGLPNDRFFAVRPEGSVSTLKIQRTERGDSAVYLCASSPTDRGSTDTQYFGPGTRLTVL.

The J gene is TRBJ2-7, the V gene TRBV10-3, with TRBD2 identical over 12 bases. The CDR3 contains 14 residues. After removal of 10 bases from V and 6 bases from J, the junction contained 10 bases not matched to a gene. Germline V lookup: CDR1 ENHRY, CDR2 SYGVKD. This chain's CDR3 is CATRTSGTLSEQYF. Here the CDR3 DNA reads TGTGCCACCCGGACTAGCGGGACCTTAAGCGAGCAGTACTTC.

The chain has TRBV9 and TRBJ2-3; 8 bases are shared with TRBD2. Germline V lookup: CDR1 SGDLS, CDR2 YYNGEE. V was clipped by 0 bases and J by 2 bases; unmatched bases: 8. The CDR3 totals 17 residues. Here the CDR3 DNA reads TGTGCCAGCAGCGTAGCTATAACTAGCGGAAACACAGATACGCAGTATTTT. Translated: CASSVAITSGNTDTQYF.

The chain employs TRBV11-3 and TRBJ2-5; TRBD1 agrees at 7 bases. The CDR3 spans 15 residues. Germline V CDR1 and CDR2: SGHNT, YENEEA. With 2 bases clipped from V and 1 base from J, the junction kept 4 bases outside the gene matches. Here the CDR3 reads CASSLTGVGQETQYF. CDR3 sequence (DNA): TGTGCCAGCAGCTTAACAGGGGTGGGCCAAGAGACCCAGTACTTC.

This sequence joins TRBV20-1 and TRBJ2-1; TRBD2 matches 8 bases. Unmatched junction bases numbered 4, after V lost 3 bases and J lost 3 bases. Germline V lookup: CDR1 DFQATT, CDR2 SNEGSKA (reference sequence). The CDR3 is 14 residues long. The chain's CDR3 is CSASRLALYNEQFF. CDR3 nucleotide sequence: TGCAGTGCTAGTCGACTAGCGCTCTACAATGAGCAGTTCTTC.

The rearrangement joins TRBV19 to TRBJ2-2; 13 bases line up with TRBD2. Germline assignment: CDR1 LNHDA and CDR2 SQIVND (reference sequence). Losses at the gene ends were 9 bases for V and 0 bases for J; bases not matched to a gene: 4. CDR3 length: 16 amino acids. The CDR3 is CARLAGGMANTGELFF. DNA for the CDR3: TGTGCCAGACTAGCGGGAGGGATGGCGAACACCGGGGAGCTGTTTTTT.

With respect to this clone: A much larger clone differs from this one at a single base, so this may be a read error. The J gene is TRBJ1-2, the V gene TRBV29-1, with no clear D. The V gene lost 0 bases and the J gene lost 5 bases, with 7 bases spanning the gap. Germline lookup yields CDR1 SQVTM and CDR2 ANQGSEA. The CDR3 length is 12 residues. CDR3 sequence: CSVEEGGYGYTF. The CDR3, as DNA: TGCAGCGTTGAAGAGGGAGGGTATGGCTACACCTTC. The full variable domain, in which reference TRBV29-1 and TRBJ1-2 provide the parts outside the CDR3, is SAVISQKPSRDICQRGTSLTIQCQVDSQVTMMFWYRQQPGQSLTLIATANQGSEATYESGFVIDKFPISRPNLTFSTLTVSNMSPEDSSIYLCSVEEGGYGYTFGSGTRLTVV.

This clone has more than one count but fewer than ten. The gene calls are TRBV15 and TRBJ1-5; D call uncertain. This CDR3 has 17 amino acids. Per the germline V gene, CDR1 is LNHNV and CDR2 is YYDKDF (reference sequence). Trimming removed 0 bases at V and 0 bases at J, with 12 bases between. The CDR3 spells CATSRDRPGYSNQPQHF. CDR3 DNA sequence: TGTGCCACCAGCAGAGATCGGCCAGGCTATAGCAATCAGCCCCAGCATTTT.

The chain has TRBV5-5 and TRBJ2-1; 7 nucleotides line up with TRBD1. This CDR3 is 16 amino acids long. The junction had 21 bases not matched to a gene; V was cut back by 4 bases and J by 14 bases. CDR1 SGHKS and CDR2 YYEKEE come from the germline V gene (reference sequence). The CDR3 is CASSPGPGQLSSQKFF. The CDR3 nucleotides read TGTGCCAGCAGCCCGGGCCCGGGACAGTTAAGTTCTCAGAAGTTCTTC. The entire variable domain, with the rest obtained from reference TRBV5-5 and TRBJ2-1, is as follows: DAGVTQSPTHLIKTRGQQVTLRCSPISGHKSVSWYQQVLGQGPQFIFQYYEKEERGRGNFPDRFSARQFPNYSSELNVNALLLGDSALYLCASSPGPGQLSSQKFFGPGTRLTVL.